The T cell receptor beta chain described here comes from a study of shared clonotypes between healthy human individuals. Clones were sequenced by immunoSEQ multiplex PCR, and TCRdb holds only the in-frame ones, with some missing. Counted here are about 600,000 clones, roughly 72% occurring once; the ten biggest clones make up about 12%. This clone is a singleton in its sample. CDR3 length: 15 amino acids. Looked up from germline, CDR1 is MGHDK and CDR2 is SYGVNS. V was pared by 7 bases and J by 4 bases, with 11 bases of the junction left unmatched. The source is a woman in her thirties or forties in good health. Some clones in this sample may be carry-over from other donors' samples. The sample was PBMCs. The V gene is TRBV25-1, the J gene TRBJ1-1; 8 bases are a match to TRBD1. As DNA, the CDR3 is TGTGCCAGCATCGGACAGGGATATTGGAGCACTGAAGCTTTCTTT. Its translation: CASIGQGYWSTEAFF.